Following are 15 T cell receptor beta chains from one sample sequenced in a study of T-cell reconstitution after alpha-beta-depleted transplantation in children. TCRbeta library construction was performed incorporating unique molecular identifiers. TCRdb reprocessed the PCR reads via MiXCR and lists one record per CDR3 protein. The sample contains 540,000 or so distinct CDR3 sequences, under 25% of which appear only once. Source: PBMCs, mostly from graft donor cells, taken 360 days after TCRalphabeta/CD19-depleted stem cell transplant. The receptors come from a boy under two years old who had a stem cell transplant for acute myeloid leukemia, so the T cells may come from the graft donor.

V and J are TRBV12-3 or TRBV12-4 and TRBJ2-2; D unresolved. This CDR3 has 12 amino acids. Trimming pared 2 bases from V and 5 bases from J, leaving 3 bases between. As DNA, the CDR3 is TGTGCCAGCAGTTTAATGACCGGGGAGCTGTTTTTT. This gives the protein CASSLMTGELFF.

This clonotype has a handful of counts. This sequence joins TRBV28 and TRBJ1-1; tentatively, D is TRBD1 (5 bases). V shed 6 bases and J shed 5 bases, with 13 bases lying between them. Germline V gives CDR1 MDHEN, CDR2 SYDVKM. CDR3 length: 13 amino acids. CDR3 nucleotide sequence: TGTGCCAGCAGCCACAGGTCGGGGACTGAAGCTTTCTTT. Its protein is CASSHRSGTEAFF.

The chain employs TRBV7-2 and TRBJ2-5; D unresolved. CDR1 is SGHTA and CDR2 is FQGNSA in the germline V gene. The ends were cut back, 6 bases at V and 4 bases at J, with 18 bases in the middle. This CDR3 is built from 15 residues. CDR3 nucleotides: TGTGCCAGCAGTCCAAGTACCGGGTGGGGAGAGACCCAGTACTTC. Amino acids: CASSPSTGWGETQYF.

This clonotype appeared a few times. The V gene is TRBV20-1, the J gene TRBJ1-5, with 7 nucleotides matching TRBD1. This CDR3 has 16 residues. Trimming took 6 bases from V and 0 from J; bases not matched to a gene: 11. Germline V gives CDR1 DFQATT, CDR2 SNEGSKA (reference sequence). CDR3: CSAIRGTDYSNQPQHF. The CDR3 DNA reads TGCAGTGCCATCCGCGGGACAGACTATAGCAATCAGCCCCAGCATTTT.

This clonotype occurred a few times. The chain recombines TRBV12-3 or TRBV12-4 with TRBJ1-1; D is uncertain. The length of the CDR3 is 13 residues. The V gene lost 6 bases and the J gene lost 1 base, with 9 bases spanning the gap. The CDR3 sequence is CASSPGENTEAFF. The CDR3 region has the DNA TGTGCCAGCAGCCCTGGAGAGAACACTGAAGCTTTCTTT.

This clonotype was seen ten or more times. This chain joins TRBV20-1 and TRBJ2-1; D is possibly TRBD1 or TRBD2 (6 bases each). CDR3 length equals 17 residues. Trimming pared 0 bases from V and 5 bases from J, leaving 20 bases between. CDR1 and CDR2 from the germline V gene are DFQATT and SNEGSKA (reference sequence). The CDR3 spells CSARDLGRGGNNNEQFF. CDR3 in DNA: TGCAGTGCTAGAGACCTGGGGAGAGGGGGGAACAACAATGAGCAGTTCTTC.

The sample holds a few counts of this clonotype. This chain connects TRBV11-2 to TRBJ2-1; D gene ambiguous. Trimming pared 5 bases from V and 6 bases from J, leaving 14 bases between. Germline CDR1 SGHAT, CDR2 FQNNGV. The CDR3 contains 14 residues. The CDR3 protein is CASSPIQRGNEQFF. The CDR3 nucleotides are TGTGCCAGCAGCCCCATCCAACGCGGCAATGAGCAGTTCTTC.

This clonotype was detected a few times. The chain employs TRBV10-3 and TRBJ2-5; perhaps TRBD2 as D (5 bases). V dropped 5 bases and J dropped 5 bases, with 6 bases sitting between them. The germline V gene has CDR1 ENHRY and CDR2 SYGVKD. This CDR3 region has 11 residues. This CDR3 reads CAISSGETQYF. The CDR3 DNA reads TGTGCCATCAGTTCGGGGGAGACCCAGTACTTC.

This clonotype appeared many times. The genes are TRBV3-1 and TRBJ2-2; D is perhaps TRBD2 (7 bases). Germline V gene data show CDR1 as LGHDT and CDR2 as YNNKEL (reference sequence). The CDR3 consists of 19 residues. Trimming stripped 1 base from V and 0 bases from J, with 18 bases between. CDR3 sequence reads: CASSQASWGGDPNTGELFF. The CDR3 bases are TGTGCCAGCAGCCAAGCGTCCTGGGGGGGCGACCCGAACACCGGGGAGCTGTTTTTT. Together with reference TRBV3-1 and TRBJ2-2, the CDR3 gives the full variable domain: DTAVSQTPKYLVTQMGNDKSIKCEQNLGHDTMYWYKQDSKKFLKIMFSYNNKELIINETVPNRFSPKSPDKAHLNLHINSLELGDSAVYFCASSQASWGGDPNTGELFFGEGSRLTVL.

The genes are TRBV3-1 and TRBJ2-3; D is unresolved. Trimming cost V 0 bases and J 6 bases, with 19 bases left between them. The CDR3 runs 17 residues. The germline V gene has CDR1 LGHDT and CDR2 YNNKEL (reference sequence). CDR3 in amino acids: CASSQDWKISQWDTQYF. The CDR3 DNA reads TGTGCCAGCAGCCAAGATTGGAAGATTTCACAGTGGGATACGCAGTATTTT.

The rearrangement joins TRBV2 to TRBJ2-7; D may be TRBD1 (6 bases). The germline V gene has CDR1 SNHLY and CDR2 FYNNEI. The CDR3 totals 11 residues. The V end was cut by 8 bases, the J end by 6 bases, with 11 bases between. CDR3: CASLAGAEQYF. The CDR3 DNA follows: TGTGCCAGCTTGGCAGGGGCCGAGCAGTACTTC.

This clonotype was detected many times. The chain links TRBV7-2 to TRBJ1-6; the D is unclear. The CDR3 has 15 residues. CDR1 and CDR2 from the germline V gene are SGHTA and FQGNSA. V lost 0 bases to trimming and J lost 6 bases, with 9 bases between them. In DNA, the CDR3 is TGTGCCAGCAGCTTAGCTCCGGGCAGTAATTCACCCCTCCACTTT. Protein sequence: CASSLAPGSNSPLHF.

A few counts support this clonotype. CDR3: CASSWGYTEAFF. The CDR3 DNA reads as TGTGCCAGCAGCTGGGGGTACACTGAAGCTTTCTTT. V is TRBV5-6 and J is TRBJ1-1; TRBD1 is a possible D gene (5 bases). The V end lost 3 bases, the J end lost 3 bases, and 6 bases lay between the germline ends. Germline assignment: CDR1 SGHDT and CDR2 YYEEEE. This CDR3 has 12 amino acids.

Many counts were recorded for this clonotype. This chain connects TRBV7-2 to TRBJ2-7; D not certain. This CDR3 spans 14 amino acids. Germline CDR1 is SGHTA and CDR2 is FQGNSA. The V end was cut by 2 bases, the J end by 0 bases, with 8 bases between. The CDR3 protein is CASSLYAHSYEQYF. Written as DNA, the CDR3 is TGTGCCAGCAGCTTATACGCACACTCCTACGAGCAGTACTTC.

This clonotype showed up many times. The gene calls are TRBV12-3 or TRBV12-4 and TRBJ1-1; no clear D. V gave up 6 bases and J gave up 2 bases, with 10 bases separating them. CDR3 size: 13 residues. The CDR3 here is CASRETGNTEAFF. The CDR3 nucleotides read TGTGCCAGCAGGGAGACGGGCAACACTGAAGCTTTCTTT.